Below, 26 T cell receptor beta chains from the same sample are listed, as sequenced in a study of blood T cell repertoires in COVID-19. TCRdb keeps only in-frame clones here, not all; method: immunoSEQ multiplex PCR. Among 90,000 to 100,000 clones listed, approximately 84% were seen once. The sample taken for sequencing was peripheral blood. The receptors derive from a man between 65 and 85 years old with acute or convalescent COVID-19.

CDR3 DNA: TGTGCCAGCAGTCCTACAGGGGCCACCGGGGAGCTGTTTTTT. It is translated as CASSPTGATGELFF. This sequence joins TRBV27 and TRBJ2-2, with 7 bases aligning to TRBD1. Germline V gives CDR1 MNHEY, CDR2 SMNVEV (reference sequence). The CDR3 is made up of 14 amino acids. The V and J ends lost 5 bases and 4 bases, in that order; junction bases with no gene match: 4.

The chain employs TRBV30 and TRBJ1-1; no firm D call. Germline V gene sequence: CDR1 GTSNPN, CDR2 SVGIG (reference sequence). Between the trimmed V and J ends, which lost 5 bases and 8 bases, there was a span of 12 bases. This CDR3 has 11 amino acids. The CDR3 region has the DNA TGTGCCTGGGGCTCCAGGAGGGAAGCTTTCTTT. It encodes CAWGSRREAFF.

This clone has just one count. The chain links TRBV27 to TRBJ1-2; 7 bases are a match to TRBD1. V was pared by 2 bases and J by 2 bases, with 2 bases of the junction left unmatched. CDR3 length: 14 residues. The germline gives CDR1 MNHEY, CDR2 SMNVEV (reference sequence). CDR3 nucleotide sequence: TGTGCCAGCAGTTTAAAACAGGGGAACTATGGCTACACCTTC. Its translation is CASSLKQGNYGYTF.

DNA for the CDR3: TGTGCCAGCAGGGAGAGGGCAACTAGCACAGATACGCAGTATTTT. Translation gives CASRERATSTDTQYF. The chain joins TRBV2 to TRBJ2-3; the D gene is possibly TRBD2 (5 bases). CDR1 SNHLY and CDR2 FYNNEI come from the germline V gene. Trimming took 6 bases from V and 0 from J, leaving 13 bases between them. This CDR3 has 15 residues.

This clone was observed a few times. The V gene is TRBV5-6, the J gene TRBJ2-1; 9 nucleotides agree with TRBD1. The CDR3 length is 16 residues. CDR1 and CDR2 (germline): SGHDT, YYEEEE. V trimming: 1 base; J trimming: 1 base; junction bases outside the gene matches: 3. The CDR3 DNA follows: TGTGCCAGCAGCTTGACGGACAGGGGATCCTACAATGAGCAGTTCTTC. Translation: CASSLTDRGSYNEQFF.

This clone was observed a single time. This chain joins TRBV11-2 and TRBJ1-1; tentative D call: TRBD1 (5 bases). CDR1 SGHAT and CDR2 FQNNGV come from the germline V gene. The CDR3 spans 14 residues. V gave up 8 bases and J gave up 4 bases, with 17 bases separating them. This chain's CDR3 is CASGMGLPPTEAFF. CDR3 coding DNA: TGTGCCAGCGGAATGGGACTGCCACCCACTGAAGCTTTCTTT.

The V and J genes are TRBV18 and TRBJ2-1; 9 bases align to TRBD2. With V trimmed by 11 bases and J by 4 bases, 6 bases remained unmatched. CDR1 KGHSH and CDR2 LQKENI come from the germline V gene. The CDR3 spans 13 residues. DNA of the CDR3: TGTGCCGGCGCTAGCGGGAATTACAATGAGCAGTTCTTC. Amino acids: CAGASGNYNEQFF.

The CDR3 spells CASSERGGNEQFF. The CDR3 nucleotides read TGTGCCAGCAGTGAGAGAGGGGGTAATGAGCAGTTCTTC. The chain employs TRBV2 and TRBJ2-1; D may be TRBD1 (6 bases). Trimming took 3 bases from V and 7 from J, leaving 10 bases between them. CDR3 length equals 13 residues. Germline V gives CDR1 SNHLY, CDR2 FYNNEI. Full variable domain (rest looked up from reference TRBV2 and TRBJ2-1): EPEVTQTPSHQVTQMGQEVILRCVPISNHLYFYWYRQILGQKVEFLVSFYNNEISEKSEIFDDQFSVERPDGSNFTLKIRSTKLEDSAMYFCASSERGGNEQFFGPGTRLTVL.

The chain couples TRBV30 to TRBJ1-2; D not resolved. Trimming took 1 base from V and 4 from J, leaving 10 bases between them. The CDR3 loop spans 13 amino acids. The germline V gene encodes CDR1 GTSNPN and CDR2 SVGIG (reference sequence). CDR3 amino acids: CAWSANRVYGYTF. In DNA form, the CDR3 reads TGTGCCTGGAGTGCTAATCGAGTCTATGGCTACACCTTC.

The chain employs TRBV5-4 and TRBJ2-7; D possibly corresponds to TRBD2 (5 bases). The germline gives CDR1 SGHNT, CDR2 YYREEE (reference sequence). CDR3 length: 14 residues. Trimming took off 2 bases at V and 3 bases at J, with 12 bases between the two ends. The CDR3 here is CASSLRGTNYEQYF. In DNA, the CDR3 is TGTGCCAGCAGCTTACGGGGAACAAACTACGAGCAGTACTTC.

V and J are TRBV3-1 (or the pseudogene TRBV3-2) and TRBJ1-3, with 7 positions matching TRBD1. V lost 7 bases to trimming and J lost 2 bases; unmatched junction nucleotides: 5. Per germline, CDR1 LGHDT and CDR2 YNNKEL (reference sequence). This CDR3 region has 14 residues. This CDR3 reads CASTPGGPGNTIYF. Here the CDR3 DNA reads TGTGCCAGCACCCCAGGGGGTCCTGGAAACACCATATATTTT.

J is TRBJ1-2 and V is TRBV6-2 or TRBV6-3; TRBD1 is a possible D gene (6 bases). The germline V gene has CDR1 MNHEY and CDR2 SVGEGT. This CDR3 has 15 residues. V gave up 2 bases and J gave up 4 bases, with 14 bases separating them. The DNA for the CDR3 is TGTGCCAGCAGTTACAGTTCAACAGGGCTCTATGGCTACACCTTC. Its protein product is CASSYSSTGLYGYTF.

This rearrangement joins TRBV24-1 to TRBJ1-2; 8 nucleotides match TRBD1. The germline CDR1 and CDR2 sequences are KGHDR and SFDVKD. The CDR3 has 18 amino acids. V shed 3 bases, J shed 7 bases, and the junction held 18 bases outside the gene matches. The DNA of the CDR3 is TGTGCCACCAGTGATCATCTTATAGGACAGGGTTCTTTTCTTGGCTACACCTTC. This encodes CATSDHLIGQGSFLGYTF.

The V call is TRBV29-1, the J call TRBJ2-2, with TRBD1 as a possible D gene (7 bases). CDR3 length equals 13 residues. The germline CDR1 and CDR2 sequences are SQVTM and ANQGSEA. The germline V and J ends were trimmed by 4 bases and 4 bases, with 10 bases remaining between them. CDR3 protein: CSVGQGLTGELFF. As DNA, the CDR3 is TGCAGCGTTGGACAGGGACTCACCGGGGAGCTGTTTTTT.

The rearrangement links TRBV5-1 to TRBJ2-7, with D possibly being TRBD1 (6 bases). Germline CDR1 is SGHRS and CDR2 is YFSETQ. V lost 4 bases to trimming and J lost 3 bases, with 14 bases between them. The CDR3 has 14 residues. The CDR3 protein is CASSGGQMDYEQYF. CDR3 bases: TGCGCCAGCAGCGGAGGACAGATGGACTACGAGCAGTACTTC.

The chain combines TRBV18 with TRBJ2-5; tentatively, D is TRBD2 (5 bases). Trimming pared 3 bases from V and 7 bases from J, leaving 12 bases between. Germline V gene lookup returns CDR1 KGHSH and CDR2 LQKENI. The CDR3 runs to 13 residues. The CDR3 spells CASSPNSDSTQYF. The CDR3 nucleotides are TGTGCCAGCTCACCCAACTCGGACTCGACCCAGTACTTC.

The chain recombines TRBV4-2 with TRBJ1-6, with TRBD1 identical over 8 bases. The CDR3 loop spans 17 amino acids. CDR1 LGHNA and CDR2 YNFKEQ come from the germline V gene. With V trimmed by 1 base and J by 7 bases, 9 bases remained unmatched. The DNA of the CDR3 is TGTGCCAGCAGCCAAGCCCCCGGGACAGGAGAAAATTCACCCCTCCACTTT. Its protein is CASSQAPGTGENSPLHF.

The chain has TRBV7-3 and TRBJ2-3; TRBD2 matches 11 bases. There are 16 residues in the CDR3. V gave up 5 bases and J gave up 6 bases; unmatched junction bases: 10. The germline V gene has CDR1 SGHTA and CDR2 FQGTGA. The chain's CDR3 is CASSTGTSGLRDTQYF. CDR3 nucleotides: TGTGCCAGCAGCACTGGGACTAGCGGACTTCGGGATACGCAGTATTTT.

This clone appeared a few times. The J gene is TRBJ1-3, the V gene TRBV3-1 (or the pseudogene TRBV3-2), with D maybe TRBD1 (6 bases). The CDR3 covers 15 residues. The V and J ends lost 4 bases and 2 bases respectively, with 12 bases between them. Germline V gene sequence: CDR1 LGHDT, CDR2 YNNKEL (reference sequence). The CDR3 DNA follows: TGTGCCAGCAGCCCTTCGGGGGGCCCTGGAAACACCATATATTTT. This gives the protein CASSPSGGPGNTIYF.

The chain employs TRBV28 and TRBJ2-1; no firm D call. The germline V gene has CDR1 MDHEN and CDR2 SYDVKM. This CDR3 has 13 residues. V was trimmed by 5 bases and J by 0 bases, leaving 5 bases between them. DNA for the CDR3: TGTGCCAGCAGTGTCGGCTCCTACAATGAGCAGTTCTTC. Protein product: CASSVGSYNEQFF.

This clone occurred once. This chain uses TRBV28 with TRBJ2-7, with 8 positions matching TRBD2. Germline V lookup: CDR1 MDHEN, CDR2 SYDVKM. The V and J ends lost 7 bases and 5 bases, in that order; junction bases with no gene match: 10. The CDR3 is 14 residues long. Here the CDR3 reads CASNSGAGVDEQYF. The DNA for the CDR3 is TGTGCCAGCAATTCTGGAGCGGGAGTTGACGAGCAGTACTTC.

Only one count was recorded for this clone. The CDR3 reads CASSLGGASETQYF. The CDR3 nucleotides are TGTGCCAGCAGCTTGGGCGGGGCGTCCGAGACCCAGTACTTC. The chain combines TRBV5-6 with TRBJ2-5, with D possibly TRBD2 on 6 matching bases. V gave up 0 bases and J gave up 5 bases, with 11 bases separating them. The CDR3 has 14 amino acids. The germline CDR1 and CDR2 sequences are SGHDT and YYEEEE.

In this sample, this clone turned up many times. The chain links TRBV5-5 to TRBJ1-2, with TRBD1 matching over 8 bases. V shed 0 bases, J shed 7 bases, and the junction held 5 bases outside the gene matches. CDR3 length: 14 residues. The V gene's germline CDR1 is SGHKS and CDR2 YYEKEE (reference sequence). The CDR3: CASSLEGQGVGYTF. CDR3 bases: TGTGCCAGCAGCTTGGAAGGACAGGGAGTTGGCTACACCTTC.

This clone was seen only once. This CDR3 is CAWAKGRGGAGKLFF. The CDR3 bases are TGTGCCTGGGCTAAAGGGAGGGGCGGGGCAGGAAAACTGTTTTTT. The chain couples TRBV30 to TRBJ1-4, with D perhaps TRBD1 (5 bases). Trimming removed 5 bases at V and 10 bases at J, with 23 bases between. The germline CDR1 and CDR2 sequences are GTSNPN and SVGIG (reference sequence). The CDR3 is 15 amino acids.

The chain has TRBV7-8 and TRBJ1-5; tentative D call: TRBD1 (6 bases). CDR3 size: 14 residues. Germline-derived CDR1 and CDR2 are SGHVS and FQNEAQ. V was shortened by 1 base and J by 4 bases, with 8 bases between the two germline ends. The CDR3 protein is CASSLGTVNQPQHF. The CDR3 DNA sequence: TGTGCCAGCAGCTTAGGGACAGTTAATCAGCCCCAGCATTTT.

This rearrangement joins TRBV19 to TRBJ2-2; 9 bases match TRBD1. This CDR3 comprises 14 residues. With V trimmed by 9 bases and J by 6 bases, 8 bases remained unmatched. Germline-derived CDR1 and CDR2 are LNHDA and SQIVND (reference sequence). Here the CDR3 DNA reads TGTGCCAGCCTTCAACAGGGGGCGCCCGGGGAGCTGTTTTTT. Its translation is CASLQQGAPGELFF.